This T cell receptor (beta chain) stems from a study of cytomegalovirus exposure and HLA in healthy donors. As concerns this clone: What it binds is not known.

PCR involved 60 Vbeta and 13 Jbeta primers. Sequencing was performed with immunoSEQ multiplex PCR; in TCRdb, only in-frame clones are kept and a portion is missing. The sample lists 160,000 or so clones, roughly 84% occurring once. Points from the study as a whole: Listed as cytomegalovirus-associated were 164 TCR beta chains. Certain indistinguishable V segments, among them TRBV6-2 and TRBV6-3, were excluded. In a later analysis, at a false discovery rate of 0.05, 16,951 TCR beta sequences matched HLA alleles.

The CDR3 is 14 residues long. The junction had 2 bases not matched to a gene; V was cut back by 0 bases and J by 4 bases. Germline V gene lookup returns CDR1 SGHRS and CDR2 YFSETQ. Sequencing was done on a sample of PBMCs. The TCR sequence derives from a woman younger than 30 in good health and CMV-seronegative. The J gene is TRBJ1-2, the V gene TRBV5-1; TRBD1 matches 8 bases. CDR3 nucleotides: TGCGCCAGCAGCTTGGATGGGACAGGCTATGGCTACACCTTC. It specifies CASSLDGTGYGYTF.